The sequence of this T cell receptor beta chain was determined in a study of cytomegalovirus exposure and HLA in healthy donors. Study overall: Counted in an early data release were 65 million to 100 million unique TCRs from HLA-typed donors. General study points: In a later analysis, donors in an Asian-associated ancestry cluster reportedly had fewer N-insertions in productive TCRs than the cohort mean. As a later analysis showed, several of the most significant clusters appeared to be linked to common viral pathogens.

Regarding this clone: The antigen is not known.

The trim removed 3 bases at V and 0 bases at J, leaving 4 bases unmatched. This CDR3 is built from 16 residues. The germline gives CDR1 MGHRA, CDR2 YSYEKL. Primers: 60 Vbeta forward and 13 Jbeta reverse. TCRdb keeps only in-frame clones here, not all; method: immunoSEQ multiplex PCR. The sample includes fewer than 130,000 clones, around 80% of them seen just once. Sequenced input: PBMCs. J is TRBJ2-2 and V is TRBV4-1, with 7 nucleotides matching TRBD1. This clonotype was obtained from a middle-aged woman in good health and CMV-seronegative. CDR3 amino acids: CASSHSGTANTGELFF. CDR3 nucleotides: TGCGCCAGCAGCCATTCCGGGACAGCGAACACCGGGGAGCTGTTTTTT.